Listed below are T cell receptor beta chains from one sample, sequenced in a study of T cell repertoires in cytomegalovirus infection. TCRdb redid the calling of the reads with MiXCR, one entry per CDR3 protein. The table lists 310,000 or so distinct CDR3 sequences, around 25% of them singletons, with approximately 14% in the top ten. Material for sequencing was PBMCs. The source is a human donor in good health (CMV status not recorded). Some clones in this sample may be carry-over from other donors' samples. The CDR3 runs from the conserved cysteine through the conserved F or W. The D gene is left open where the match is weak. Expanded clones are given a class, and other clones once, few, many or no size at all.

v_call,j_call,clone_size,d_call,cdr3_aa,cdr3_nt
TRBV20-1,TRBJ2-1,-,-,CSAREGGDEQFF,TGCAGTGCTAGAGAGGGGGGCGATGAGCAGTTCTTC
TRBV28,TRBJ2-3,-,TRBD2,CASSIQTSGRTDTQYF,TGTGCCAGCAGTATTCAGACTAGCGGACGCACAGATACGCAGTATTTT
TRBV7-8,TRBJ2-5,many,TRBD2,CASSPTTRLAAQETQYF,TGTGCCAGCAGCCCTACCACCCGACTAGCGGCCCAAGAGACCCAGTACTTC
TRBV7-3,TRBJ1-1,-,-,CASSLDGYAEAFF,TGTGCCAGCAGCTTAGACGGATACGCTGAAGCTTTCTTT
TRBV6-1,TRBJ2-1,-,-,CASSERVRAGYNEQFF,TGTGCCAGCTCTGAAAGGGTGAGGGCCGGGTACAATGAGCAGTTCTTC
TRBV28,TRBJ1-2,few,-,CASTGLVYGYTF,TGTGCCAGCACCGGGCTTGTCTATGGCTACACCTTC
TRBV28,TRBJ2-7,few,-,CASRGTGTASYEQYF,TGTGCCAGCAGGGGGACCGGGACGGCATCCTACGAGCAGTACTTC
TRBV20-1,TRBJ2-7,few,-,CSASASAQWGEQYF,TGCAGTGCTAGCGCTAGCGCCCAGTGGGGCGAGCAGTACTTC
TRBV6-6,TRBJ1-6,few,TRBD1,CASSRGTGDSPLHF,TGTGCCAGCAGTAGAGGGACAGGGGATTCACCCCTCCACTTT
TRBV20-1,TRBJ1-6,-,-,CSAAGRSSYNSPLHF,TGCAGTGCTGCGGGACGGAGCTCCTATAATTCACCCCTCCACTTT
TRBV20-1,TRBJ1-2,-,-,CSARDNGPKGYTF,TGCAGTGCTAGAGATAACGGGCCTAAGGGCTACACCTTC
TRBV2,TRBJ2-1,-,-,CASSEVWGARYEQFF,TGTGCCAGCAGTGAAGTATGGGGGGCCAGATATGAGCAGTTCTTC
TRBV29-1,TRBJ2-1,few,-,CSVDILVNEQFF,TGCAGCGTTGATATACTAGTCAATGAGCAGTTCTTC
TRBV14,TRBJ2-7,-,-,CASSPGNRPSYEQYF,TGTGCCAGCAGCCCGGGTAACCGTCCGTCCTACGAGCAGTACTTC
TRBV7-8,TRBJ1-4,-,TRBD1,CASSSYRGLAEKLFF,TGTGCCAGCAGCTCCTACAGGGGCCTGGCTGAAAAACTGTTTTTT
TRBV7-2,TRBJ1-1,-,-,CASSRNGRVGTEAFF,TGTGCCAGCAGCCGTAACGGCAGGGTGGGCACTGAAGCTTTCTTT
TRBV20-1,TRBJ1-5,few,-,CSARDSNQPQHF,TGCAGTGCTAGAGACAGCAATCAGCCCCAGCATTTT
TRBV28,TRBJ2-1,few,-,CASSLPRGYEQFF,TGTGCCAGCAGTTTACCTCGTGGTTATGAGCAGTTCTTC
TRBV27,TRBJ2-7,-,-,CASSLNRAREQYF,TGTGCCAGCAGTTTGAACAGGGCACGCGAGCAGTACTTC
TRBV20-1,TRBJ2-2,few,TRBD1,CSAKASGGRTGELFF,TGCAGTGCTAAAGCGTCAGGGGGTAGGACCGGGGAGCTGTTTTTT
TRBV7-2,TRBJ2-5,many,-,CASSPDRLETQYF,TGTGCCAGCAGCCCAGACAGACTAGAGACCCAGTACTTC
TRBV7-9,TRBJ2-1,-,-,CASSFQGYEQFF,TGTGCCAGCAGCTTTCAGGGGTATGAGCAGTTCTTC
TRBV5-4,TRBJ1-2,-,-,CASSFEQEIYGYTF,TGTGCCAGCAGCTTTGAACAGGAAATTTATGGCTACACCTTC
TRBV7-9,TRBJ2-7,few,TRBD1,CASSFAGTGRNEQYF,TGTGCCAGCAGCTTCGCCGGGACAGGGAGGAACGAGCAGTACTTC
TRBV6-4,TRBJ1-1,-,-,CASSDSNRDTEAFF,TGTGCCAGCAGTGACTCCAACAGAGACACTGAAGCTTTCTTT
TRBV11-2,TRBJ2-3,many,-,CASSLWPGVVSDTQYF,TGTGCCAGCAGCTTATGGCCGGGAGTTGTATCAGATACGCAGTATTTT